This TCR beta chain comes out of a study of blood T cell repertoires in COVID-19. Study details: Specimens from acute and convalescent COVID-19 originated in the United States, Italy and Spain.

Study processing details: Reference gene primer amplification gave nucleated cell count estimates. TCRdb's table, derived via immunoSEQ multiplex PCR, lists solely in-frame clones and lacks some. V and J calls and clone size come straight from that table; D and trimming were deduced from the DNA. The repertoire holds about 490,000 clones, with approximately 85% as singletons. The sample was peripheral blood. The source is a human donor in a cohort sampled during active COVID-19.

CDR3 DNA: TGTGCCAGTACTGGGCTCCGGCAGGGGAGTACTGAAGCTTTCTTT. It codes for CASTGLRQGSTEAFF. This chain links TRBV19 with TRBJ1-1; possible D gene TRBD1, 6 bases. The CDR3 runs 15 residues. CDR1 LNHDA and CDR2 SQIVND come from the germline V gene (reference sequence). V gave up 7 bases and J gave up 5 bases, with 20 bases separating them.